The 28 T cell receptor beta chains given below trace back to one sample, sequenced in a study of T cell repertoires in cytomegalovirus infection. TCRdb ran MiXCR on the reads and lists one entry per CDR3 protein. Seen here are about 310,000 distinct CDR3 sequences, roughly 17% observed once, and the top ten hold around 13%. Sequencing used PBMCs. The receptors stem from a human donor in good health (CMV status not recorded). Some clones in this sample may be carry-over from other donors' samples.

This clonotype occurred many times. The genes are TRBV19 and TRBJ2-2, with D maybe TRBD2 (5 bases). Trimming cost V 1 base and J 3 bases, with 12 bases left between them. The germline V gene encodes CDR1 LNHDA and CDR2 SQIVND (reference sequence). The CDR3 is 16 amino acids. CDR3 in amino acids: CASSIGVGIYTGELFF. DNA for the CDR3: TGTGCCAGTAGTATAGGAGTCGGGATTTACACCGGGGAGCTGTTTTTT.

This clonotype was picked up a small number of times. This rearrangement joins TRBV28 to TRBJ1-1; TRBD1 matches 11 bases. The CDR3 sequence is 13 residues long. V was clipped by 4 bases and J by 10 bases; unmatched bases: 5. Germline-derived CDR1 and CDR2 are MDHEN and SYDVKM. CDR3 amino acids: CASSSGQGAGAFF. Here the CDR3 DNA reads TGTGCCAGCAGTTCTGGACAGGGGGCCGGAGCTTTCTTT.

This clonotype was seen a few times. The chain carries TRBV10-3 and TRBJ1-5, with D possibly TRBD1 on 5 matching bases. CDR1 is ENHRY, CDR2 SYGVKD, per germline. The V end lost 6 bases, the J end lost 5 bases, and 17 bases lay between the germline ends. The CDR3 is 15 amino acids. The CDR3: CAISPVGGDDQPQHF. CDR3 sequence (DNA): TGTGCCATCAGCCCGGTGGGGGGAGACGATCAGCCCCAGCATTTT.

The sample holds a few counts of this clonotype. CDR3 nucleotides: TGCGCCAGCAGCCCGCGGGGTCCAAATGGCAATCAGCCCCAGCATTTT. It translates to CASSPRGPNGNQPQHF. This chain links TRBV4-1 with TRBJ1-5; D gene uncertain. V lost 4 bases to trimming and J lost 2 bases, with 15 bases between them. Germline CDR1 MGHRA, CDR2 YSYEKL. This CDR3 has 16 residues.

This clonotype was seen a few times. The DNA for the CDR3 is TGTGCCAGCAGCCCCACGCGACACCCCGAGACCCAGTACTTC. As protein: CASSPTRHPETQYF. The chain carries TRBV7-6 and TRBJ2-5; no reliable D call. The V gene lost 5 bases and the J gene lost 5 bases, with 15 bases spanning the gap. Germline V CDR1 and CDR2: SGHVS, FNYEAQ. The CDR3 sequence is 14 residues long.

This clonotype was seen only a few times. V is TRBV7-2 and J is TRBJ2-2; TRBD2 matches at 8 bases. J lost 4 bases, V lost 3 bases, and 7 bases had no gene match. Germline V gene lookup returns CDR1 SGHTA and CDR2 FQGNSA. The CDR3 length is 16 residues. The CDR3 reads CASSFDAGGPTGELFF. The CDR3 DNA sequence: TGTGCCAGCAGCTTCGATGCGGGGGGCCCCACCGGGGAGCTGTTTTTT.

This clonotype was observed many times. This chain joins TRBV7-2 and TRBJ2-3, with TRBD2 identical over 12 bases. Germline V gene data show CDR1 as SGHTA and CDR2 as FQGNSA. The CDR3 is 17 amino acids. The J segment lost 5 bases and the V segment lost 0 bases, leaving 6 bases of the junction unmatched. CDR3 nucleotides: TGTGCCAGCAGCTTAGCGGCTAGCGGGGGGGCCCTAGATACGCAGTATTTT. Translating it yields CASSLAASGGALDTQYF.

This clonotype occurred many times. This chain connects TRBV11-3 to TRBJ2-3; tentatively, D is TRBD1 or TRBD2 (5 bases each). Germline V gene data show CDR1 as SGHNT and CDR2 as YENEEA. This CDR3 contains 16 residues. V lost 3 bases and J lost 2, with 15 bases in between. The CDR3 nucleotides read TGTGCCAGCAGCTTTGGGTTCGGGGCGCTCACAGATACGCAGTATTTT. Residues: CASSFGFGALTDTQYF.

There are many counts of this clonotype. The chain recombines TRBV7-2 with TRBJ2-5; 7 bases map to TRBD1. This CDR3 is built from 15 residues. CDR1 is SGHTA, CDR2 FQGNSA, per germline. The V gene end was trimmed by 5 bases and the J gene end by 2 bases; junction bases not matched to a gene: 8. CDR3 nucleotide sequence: TGTGCCAGCAGCCCGACCGGGACAGTACAAGAGACCCAGTACTTC. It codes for CASSPTGTVQETQYF.

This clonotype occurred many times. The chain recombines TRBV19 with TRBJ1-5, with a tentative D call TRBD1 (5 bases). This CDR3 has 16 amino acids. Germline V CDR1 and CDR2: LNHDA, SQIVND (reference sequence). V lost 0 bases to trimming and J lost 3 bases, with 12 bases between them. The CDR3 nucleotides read TGTGCCAGTAGTATAGATCAGGGAGGCTACAATCAGCCCCAGCATTTT. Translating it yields CASSIDQGGYNQPQHF.

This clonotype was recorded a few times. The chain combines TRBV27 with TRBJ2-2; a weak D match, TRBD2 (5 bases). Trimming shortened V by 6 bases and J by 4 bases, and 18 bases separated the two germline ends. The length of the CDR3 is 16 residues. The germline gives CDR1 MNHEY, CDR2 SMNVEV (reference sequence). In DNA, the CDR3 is TGTGCCAGCAGAACACAGTTGAGGGTGCCCACCGGGGAGCTGTTTTTT. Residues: CASRTQLRVPTGELFF.

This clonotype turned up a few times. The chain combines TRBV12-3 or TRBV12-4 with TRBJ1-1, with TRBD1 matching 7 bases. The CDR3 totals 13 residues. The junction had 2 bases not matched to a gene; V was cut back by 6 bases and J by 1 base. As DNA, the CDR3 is TGTGCCAGCAGCAGGGGGTCGAACACTGAAGCTTTCTTT. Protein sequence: CASSRGSNTEAFF.

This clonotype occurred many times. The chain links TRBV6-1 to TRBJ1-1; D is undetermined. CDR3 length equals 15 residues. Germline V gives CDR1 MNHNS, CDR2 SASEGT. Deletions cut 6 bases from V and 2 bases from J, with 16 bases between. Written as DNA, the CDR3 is TGTGCCAGCAGCTCCCCCACCGGGGTCAACACTGAAGCTTTCTTT. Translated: CASSSPTGVNTEAFF.

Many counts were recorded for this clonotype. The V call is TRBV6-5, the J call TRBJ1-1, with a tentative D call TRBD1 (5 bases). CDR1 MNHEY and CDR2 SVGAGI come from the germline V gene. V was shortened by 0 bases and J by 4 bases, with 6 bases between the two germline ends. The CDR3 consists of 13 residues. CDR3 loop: CASSYSGGTEAFF. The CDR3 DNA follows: TGTGCCAGCAGTTACTCGGGGGGCACTGAAGCTTTCTTT.

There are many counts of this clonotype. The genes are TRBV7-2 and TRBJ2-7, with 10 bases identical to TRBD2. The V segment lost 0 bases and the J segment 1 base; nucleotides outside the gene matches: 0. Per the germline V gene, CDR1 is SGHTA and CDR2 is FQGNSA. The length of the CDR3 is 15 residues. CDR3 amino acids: CASSLASGGSYEQYF. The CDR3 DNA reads TGTGCCAGCAGCTTAGCTAGCGGGGGGTCCTACGAGCAGTACTTC. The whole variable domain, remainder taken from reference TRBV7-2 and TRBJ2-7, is GAGVSQSPSNKVTEKGKDVELRCDPISGHTALYWYRQSLGQGLEFLIYFQGNSAPDKSGLPSDRFSAERTGGSVSTLTIQRTQQEDSAVYLCASSLASGGSYEQYFGPGTRLTVT.

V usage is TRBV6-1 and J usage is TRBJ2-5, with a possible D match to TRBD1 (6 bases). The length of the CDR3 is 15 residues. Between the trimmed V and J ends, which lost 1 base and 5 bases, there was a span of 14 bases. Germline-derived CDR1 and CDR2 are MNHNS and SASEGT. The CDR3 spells CASSEVGTRDETQYF. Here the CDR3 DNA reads TGTGCCAGCAGTGAAGTTGGGACAAGGGATGAGACCCAGTACTTC.

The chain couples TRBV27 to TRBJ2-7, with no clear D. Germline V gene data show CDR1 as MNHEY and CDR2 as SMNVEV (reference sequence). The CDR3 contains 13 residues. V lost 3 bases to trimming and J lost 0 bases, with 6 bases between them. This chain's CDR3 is CASSFEHSYEQYF. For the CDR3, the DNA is TGTGCCAGCAGTTTCGAGCACTCCTACGAGCAGTACTTC.

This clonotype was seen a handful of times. In DNA form, the CDR3 reads TGTGCCAGCAGCCCCACATCCGACAGGGAGAGGACTGAAGCTTTCTTT. Translation: CASSPTSDRERTEAFF. This chain uses TRBV6-5 with TRBJ1-1; 7 bases agree with TRBD1. Per germline, CDR1 MNHEY and CDR2 SVGAGI. The V and J ends lost 6 bases and 5 bases, in that order; junction bases with no gene match: 15. CDR3 length: 16 residues.

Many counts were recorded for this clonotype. For the CDR3, the DNA is TGTGCCAGCAGTTCCCTGGATGGGGGAGGCAATGAGCAGTTCTTC. As protein: CASSSLDGGGNEQFF. The V call is TRBV28, the J call TRBJ2-1; possibly TRBD2 for D (6 bases). V dropped 4 bases and J dropped 6 bases, with 16 bases sitting between them. This CDR3 is built from 15 residues. Germline V gives CDR1 MDHEN, CDR2 SYDVKM.

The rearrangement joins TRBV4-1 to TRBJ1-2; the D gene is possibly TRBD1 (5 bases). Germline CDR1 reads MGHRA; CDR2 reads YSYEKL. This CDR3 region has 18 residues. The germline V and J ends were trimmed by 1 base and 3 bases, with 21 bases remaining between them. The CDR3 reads CASSQVTARVVLDYGYTF. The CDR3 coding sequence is TGCGCCAGCAGCCAAGTAACAGCCAGGGTGGTGTTGGACTATGGCTACACCTTC.

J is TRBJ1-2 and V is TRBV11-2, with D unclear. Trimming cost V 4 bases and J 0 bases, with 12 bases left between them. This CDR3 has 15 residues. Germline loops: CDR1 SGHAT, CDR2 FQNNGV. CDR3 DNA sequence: TGTGCCAGCAGCTCAAGGTCGTCAGCTAACTATGGCTACACCTTC. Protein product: CASSSRSSANYGYTF.

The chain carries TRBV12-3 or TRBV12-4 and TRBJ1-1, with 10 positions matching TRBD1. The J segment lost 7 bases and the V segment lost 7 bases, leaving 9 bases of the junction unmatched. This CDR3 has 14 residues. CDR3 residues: CASTGQGGLGEAFF. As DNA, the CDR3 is TGTGCCAGCACCGGACAGGGGGGGCTTGGTGAAGCTTTCTTT.

In DNA, the CDR3 is TGTGCCAGCAGCGCCGGACTTTTGAGCTCCTACAATGAGCAGTTCTTC. Protein: CASSAGLLSSYNEQFF. The chain combines TRBV11-3 with TRBJ2-1; possibly TRBD2 for D (5 bases). Germline V gene sequence: CDR1 SGHNT, CDR2 YENEEA. The CDR3 has 16 amino acids. Between the trimmed V and J ends, which lost 5 bases and 0 bases, there was a span of 14 bases.

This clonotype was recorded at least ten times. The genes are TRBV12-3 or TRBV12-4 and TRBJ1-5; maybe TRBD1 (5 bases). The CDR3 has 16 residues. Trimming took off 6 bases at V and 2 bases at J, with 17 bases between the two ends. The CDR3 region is CASRPGGAGRNQPQHF. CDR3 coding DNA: TGTGCCAGCAGACCCGGAGGGGCAGGTCGCAATCAGCCCCAGCATTTT.

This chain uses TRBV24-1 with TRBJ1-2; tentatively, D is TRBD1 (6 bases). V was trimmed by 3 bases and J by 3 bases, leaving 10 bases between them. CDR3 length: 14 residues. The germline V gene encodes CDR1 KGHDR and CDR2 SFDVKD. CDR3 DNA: TGTGCCACCAGTGATAGGCAGGGGTACTATGGCTACACCTTC. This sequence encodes CATSDRQGYYGYTF.

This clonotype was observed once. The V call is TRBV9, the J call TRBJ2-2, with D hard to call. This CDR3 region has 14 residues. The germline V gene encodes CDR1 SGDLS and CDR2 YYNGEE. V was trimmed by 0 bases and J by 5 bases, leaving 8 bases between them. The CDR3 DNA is TGTGCCAGCAGCGTAGAGATACGAACCGGGGAGCTGTTTTTT. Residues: CASSVEIRTGELFF.

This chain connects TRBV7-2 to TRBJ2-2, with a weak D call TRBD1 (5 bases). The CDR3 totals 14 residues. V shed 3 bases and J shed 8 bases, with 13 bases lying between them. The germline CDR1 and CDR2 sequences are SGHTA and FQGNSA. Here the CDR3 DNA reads TGTGCCAGCAGCTTTATGTGGGGCACGGGGGAGCTGTTTTTT. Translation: CASSFMWGTGELFF. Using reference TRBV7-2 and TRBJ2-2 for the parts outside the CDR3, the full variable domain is GAGVSQSPSNKVTEKGKDVELRCDPISGHTALYWYRQSLGQGLEFLIYFQGNSAPDKSGLPSDRFSAERTGGSVSTLTIQRTQQEDSAVYLCASSFMWGTGELFFGEGSRLTVL.

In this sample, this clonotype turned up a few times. CDR3: CASSGGTGFRVDTQYF. For the CDR3, the DNA is TGTGCCAGCAGTGGAGGGACAGGGTTTCGGGTAGATACGCAGTATTTT. V usage is TRBV2 and J usage is TRBJ2-3, with 9 nucleotides matching TRBD1. CDR1 SNHLY and CDR2 FYNNEI come from the germline V gene. This CDR3 has 16 amino acids. V gave up 4 bases and J gave up 5 bases; unmatched junction bases: 10.